These 25 T cell receptor beta chains share one sample of origin, sequenced in a study of spatial heterogeneity in lung cancer. The time point denotes: blood at routine non-recurrence follow-up after resection. Each CDR3 protein gets one entry after TCRdb re-called the 5' RACE reads with MiXCR. Counted here are 40,000 to 50,000 distinct CDR3 sequences, roughly a tenth occurring once; the ten biggest clones make up 15% to 20%. The sequencing here drew on PBMCs, taken at follow-up. Receptors were obtained from a female donor with early-stage non-small cell lung cancer.

CDR3 nucleotides: TGTGCCAGCAGCCTCCTCACAGGGTCCAGGGAGACCCAGTACTTC. The encoded protein is CASSLLTGSRETQYF. The gene calls are TRBV7-9 and TRBJ2-5; TRBD1 might be the D (6 bases). This CDR3 is built from 15 residues. Germline V CDR1 and CDR2: SEHNR, FQNEAQ (reference sequence). The V end was cut by 5 bases, the J end by 5 bases, with 18 bases between.

As to this clonotype: One junction end disagrees with the germline gene, perhaps due to a read error. The J gene is TRBJ2-7, the V gene TRBV7-2, with 9 nucleotides matching TRBD2. This CDR3 is 15 amino acids long. The germline CDR1 and CDR2 sequences are SGHTA and FQGNSA. The DNA of the CDR3 is TGTGCCAGCAACTTAGTTAGCGGGGGTTCCTACGAGCAGTACTTC. It yields the protein CASNLVSGGSYEQYF.

This clonotype was detected many times. The chain recombines TRBV7-9 with TRBJ1-3; 7 bases agree with TRBD1. After removal of 11 bases from V and 2 bases from J, the junction contained 6 bases not matched to a gene. The germline V gene encodes CDR1 SEHNR and CDR2 FQNEAQ (reference sequence). This CDR3 is 13 amino acids long. The CDR3 region is CAVNRGPGNTIYF. The CDR3 DNA sequence: TGTGCCGTAAACAGGGGACCTGGAAACACCATATATTTT.

J is TRBJ1-4 and V is TRBV14; D is possibly TRBD1 (5 bases). The CDR3 length is 14 residues. Looked up from germline, CDR1 is SGHDN and CDR2 is FVKESK. V was clipped by 6 bases and J by 7 bases, with 15 bases between them. The CDR3 loop reads CASRGRLTTEKLFF. The CDR3 nucleotides read TGTGCCAGCAGGGGACGGCTAACGACTGAAAAACTGTTTTTT.

This clonotype occurred many times. The chain carries TRBV20-1 and TRBJ2-5; 15 positions agree with TRBD2. V trimming: 6 bases; J trimming: 1 base; junction bases outside the gene matches: 12. There are 18 residues in the CDR3. Looked up from germline, CDR1 is DFQATT and CDR2 is SNEGSKA (reference sequence). The CDR3 nucleotides read TGCAGTGCCACCACCGGGACTAGCGGGGGGCTACGCCAAGAGACCCAGTACTTC. Amino acid sequence: CSATTGTSGGLRQETQYF.

V gene TRBV5-1 combines with J gene TRBJ2-1, with 14 bases fitting TRBD2. With V trimmed by 3 bases and J by 8 bases, 7 bases remained unmatched. The germline gives CDR1 SGHRS, CDR2 YFSETQ. CDR3 length equals 16 residues. CDR3 sequence reads: CASSSPTSGGAHEQFF. CDR3 DNA: TGCGCCAGCAGCTCCCCGACTAGCGGGGGGGCCCATGAGCAGTTCTTC.

This chain connects TRBV20-1 to TRBJ1-2; D remains ambiguous. The V gene's germline CDR1 is DFQATT and CDR2 SNEGSKA (reference sequence). This CDR3 has 15 residues. Trimming shortened V by 0 bases and J by 3 bases, and 14 bases separated the two germline ends. The CDR3 reads CSARDQREAHYGYTF. The CDR3 nucleotides are TGCAGTGCTAGAGACCAAAGGGAAGCGCACTATGGCTACACCTTC.

Ten or more counts support this clonotype. V usage is TRBV7-2 and J usage is TRBJ2-1, with 11 bases matching TRBD2. CDR1 is SGHTA, CDR2 FQGNSA, per germline. Germline trimming cut 1 base from V and 8 bases from J; bases unmatched to any gene: 4. This CDR3 is built from 15 residues. CDR3 sequence (DNA): TGTGCCAGCAGCTTAGTTCTAGCGGGGGGCCATGAGCAGTTCTTC. Its protein product is CASSLVLAGGHEQFF.

This clonotype has a handful of counts. The chain recombines TRBV7-9 with TRBJ1-1; no definite D call. With 2 bases removed from V and 6 bases from J, the gap between germline ends came to 10 bases. The germline V gene has CDR1 SEHNR and CDR2 FQNEAQ (reference sequence). The CDR3 runs to 13 residues. Written as DNA, the CDR3 is TGTGCCAGCAGCTTATTCGGTATCGCTGAAGCTTTCTTT. Its translation: CASSLFGIAEAFF.

This clonotype showed up just a few times. The chain uses TRBV6-2 or TRBV6-3 and TRBJ1-1, with a weak D call TRBD1 (6 bases). The germline V gene encodes CDR1 MNHEY and CDR2 SVGEGT. This CDR3 region has 13 residues. V lost 8 bases, J lost 0 bases, and 10 bases lay in between. The CDR3 DNA is TGTGCCAGCGGAGGACAGATGAACACTGAAGCTTTCTTT. Translating it yields CASGGQMNTEAFF.

There are many counts of this clonotype. The chain joins TRBV29-1 to TRBJ1-2, with D perhaps TRBD1 (5 bases). There are 13 residues in the CDR3. Per the germline V gene, CDR1 is SQVTM and CDR2 is ANQGSEA. Trimming cost V 0 bases and J 4 bases, with 9 bases left between them. For the CDR3, the DNA is TGCAGCGTTGAAGATAGGGGACTCTATGGCTACACCTTC. Amino acids: CSVEDRGLYGYTF.

This clonotype occurred many times. This chain uses TRBV20-1 with TRBJ1-1; tentatively, D is TRBD1 (5 bases). The CDR3 is 13 amino acids. The germline V gene encodes CDR1 DFQATT and CDR2 SNEGSKA (reference sequence). Trimming took 0 bases from V and 9 from J, leaving 14 bases between them. CDR3: CSAREGVGAKAFF. CDR3 DNA sequence: TGCAGTGCTAGAGAGGGGGTAGGTGCCAAAGCTTTCTTT.

This clonotype was counted only a few times. The rearrangement links TRBV20-1 to TRBJ2-3; 8 bases are shared with TRBD1. Germline trimming cut 5 bases from V and 4 bases from J; bases unmatched to any gene: 8. This CDR3 region has 14 residues. The germline V gene has CDR1 DFQATT and CDR2 SNEGSKA (reference sequence). As DNA, the CDR3 is TGCAGTGCTTCGAACAGGGGGGATTCAGATACGCAGTATTTT. Amino acids: CSASNRGDSDTQYF.

This clonotype was found a few times. The rearrangement joins TRBV11-1 to TRBJ2-3, with D possibly TRBD1 on 5 matching bases. CDR1 and CDR2 from the germline V gene are SGHAT and FQDESV (reference sequence). The CDR3 has 16 amino acids. V was pared by 2 bases and J by 3 bases, with 15 bases between. This chain's CDR3 is CASSLLSGLKTDTQYF. The DNA of the CDR3 is TGTGCCAGCAGCTTACTCTCAGGGTTGAAAACAGATACGCAGTATTTT. Supplemented by reference TRBV11-1 and TRBJ2-3, the full variable domain reads EAEVAQSPRYKITEKSQAVAFWCDPISGHATLYWYRQILGQGPELLVQFQDESVVDDSQLPKDRFSAERLKGVDSTLKIQPAELGDSAMYLCASSLLSGLKTDTQYFGPGTRLTVL.

Many counts were recorded for this clonotype. The rearrangement links TRBV6-2 or TRBV6-3 to TRBJ2-3; D is unresolved. This CDR3 contains 13 residues. Germline V gives CDR1 MNHEY, CDR2 SVGEGT. Trimming cost V 3 bases and J 9 bases, with 13 bases left between them. The CDR3 DNA sequence: TGTGCCAGCAGTTATCGGCAGGCTTGGACGCAGTATTTT. Amino acids: CASSYRQAWTQYF.

This clonotype was seen a handful of times. The chain links TRBV5-1 to TRBJ1-1; perhaps TRBD1 as D (5 bases). CDR3 length: 14 amino acids. The V gene lost 5 bases and the J gene lost 0 bases, with 11 bases spanning the gap. The germline V gene has CDR1 SGHRS and CDR2 YFSETQ. The CDR3 reads CASRRQPMNTEAFF. The CDR3 bases are TGCGCCAGCAGACGACAGCCGATGAACACTGAAGCTTTCTTT.

The CDR3 sequence: CASSLSQWGQGIGNEQYF. The CDR3 coding sequence is TGTGCCAGCAGCCTTTCCCAATGGGGACAGGGGATCGGCAACGAGCAGTACTTC. V and J are TRBV7-6 and TRBJ2-7; 10 bases fit TRBD1. The CDR3 is made up of 18 amino acids. The V and J ends lost 5 bases and 5 bases, in that order; junction bases with no gene match: 18. The germline gives CDR1 SGHVS, CDR2 FNYEAQ.

CDR3 sequence: CASTGGHQPQHF. The DNA for the CDR3 is TGTGCCAGCACCGGCGGCCATCAGCCCCAGCATTTT. This chain connects TRBV28 to TRBJ1-5; D gene ambiguous. Germline assignment: CDR1 MDHEN and CDR2 SYDVKM. This CDR3 is built from 12 residues. V lost 7 bases and J 5 bases, leaving 9 bases between the germline ends.

This clonotype has just a few counts. The chain joins TRBV28 to TRBJ2-3; 7 nucleotides agree with TRBD1. V shed 5 bases, J shed 8 bases, and the junction held 13 bases outside the gene matches. CDR1 MDHEN and CDR2 SYDVKM come from the germline V gene. The CDR3 sequence is 15 residues long. The CDR3 DNA is TGTGCCAGCAGTCTACCGACAGGGACGACGGCTACGCAGTATTTT. It encodes CASSLPTGTTATQYF.

This sequence joins TRBV27 and TRBJ1-1, with D unresolved. This CDR3 contains 14 residues. The V and J ends lost 7 bases and 4 bases respectively, with 16 bases between them. Germline CDR1 MNHEY, CDR2 SMNVEV (reference sequence). The CDR3 coding sequence is TGTGCCAGCAACGCAGGCGGAGGGAGCACTGAAGCTTTCTTT. It is translated as CASNAGGGSTEAFF.

This clonotype came up a few times. In nucleotides, the CDR3 is TGTGCCAGCAGCGTCGACGGGTTGGGCAATCAGCCCCAGCATTTT. Amino acid sequence: CASSVDGLGNQPQHF. The V call is TRBV9, the J call TRBJ1-5; D not resolved. Looked up from germline, CDR1 is SGDLS and CDR2 is YYNGEE. This CDR3 spans 15 amino acids. The germline V and J ends were trimmed by 2 bases and 2 bases, with 11 bases remaining between them. Variable domain in full (rest from reference TRBV9 and TRBJ1-5): DSGVTQTPKHLITATGQRVTLRCSPRSGDLSVYWYQQSLDQGLQFLIQYYNGEERAKGNILERFSAQQFPDLHSELNLSSLELGDSALYFCASSVDGLGNQPQHFGDGTRLSIL.

The CDR3 region has the DNA TGTGCCAGCAGCTTAGGCAGGGCTGGCAATCAGCCCCAGCATTTT. Protein product: CASSLGRAGNQPQHF. V is TRBV13 and J is TRBJ1-5; D possibly corresponds to TRBD1 (5 bases). The CDR3 has 15 amino acids. Germline CDR1 is PRHDT and CDR2 is FYEKMQ (reference sequence). Trimming pared 0 bases from V and 2 bases from J, leaving 8 bases between.

The sample holds a few counts of this clonotype. The chain has TRBV12-3 or TRBV12-4 and TRBJ2-3; D remains ambiguous. V lost 7 bases and J 0 bases, leaving 20 bases between the germline ends. The CDR3 spans 17 residues. The CDR3 DNA is TGTGCCAGCACTATGGTACCGGCTAGACCTAGCACAGATACGCAGTATTTT. Its protein is CASTMVPARPSTDTQYF.

CDR3 residues: CASSVPSGADTQYF. The CDR3 DNA reads TGTGCCAGCAGTGTCCCTTCAGGGGCAGATACGCAGTATTTT. The rearrangement links TRBV2 to TRBJ2-3; D is possibly TRBD1 (6 bases). V shed 4 bases and J shed 4 bases, with 12 bases lying between them. The CDR3 sequence is 14 residues long. Germline V gene data show CDR1 as SNHLY and CDR2 as FYNNEI.

This clonotype showed up just a few times. The chain recombines TRBV15 with TRBJ2-3; D not certain. CDR1 is LNHNV, CDR2 YYDKDF, per germline (reference sequence). The CDR3 totals 12 residues. Trimming removed 4 bases from V and 2 bases from J, with 4 bases in between. CDR3 nucleotides: TGTGCCACCAGCACTTACACAGATACGCAGTATTTT. This translates into CATSTYTDTQYF. The full variable domain, with the rest looked up from reference TRBV15 and TRBJ2-3, is DAMVIQNPRYQVTQFGKPVTLSCSQTLNHNVMYWYQQKSSQAPKLLFHYYDKDFNNEADTPDNFQSRRPNTSFCFLDIRSPGLGDTAMYLCATSTYTDTQYFGPGTRLTVL.